This TCR beta chain stems from a study of CD8 T cells in Susac syndrome. An amount of RNA that ranged from roughly 0.45 to 1 ug was reverse transcribed with random hexamers. TCRdb called the immunoSEQ multiplex PCR reads again in MiXCR, with one record for every CDR3 protein. The sample records over 130,000 distinct CDR3 sequences, approximately 95% being singletons. The CDR3 loop spans 11 amino acids. Germline assignment: CDR1 DFQATT and CDR2 SNEGSKA (reference sequence). V lost 3 bases and J 6 bases, leaving 6 bases between the germline ends. The source of this sequence is a human donor with Susac syndrome. The sequenced sample was CD4+ T cells from PBMCs. The chain links TRBV20-1 to TRBJ2-1; D is ambiguous. CDR3 protein: CSASELNEQFF. The CDR3 DNA sequence: TGCAGTGCTAGTGAACTCAATGAGCAGTTCTTC.